Reported below is one TCR beta chain. The target antigen is unknown. The data originate from a study of siplizumab effects on memory and regulatory T cells. The protocol was immunoSEQ multiplex PCR, while the TCRdb copy is restricted to in-frame clones and leaves out a portion. The repertoire holds some 100,000 clones, about nine tenths seen once, with under 3% in the top ten. Whole-study results and caveats: The authors could not assign a naive or memory phenotype to roughly 75-96% of proliferating CD4+ or CD8+ clones. Proliferating Tregs in siplizumab cultures were never verified as suppressive. In controls, about 28% of mappable alloreactive CD4+ clones were Treg-derived on average, versus approximately 70% with siplizumab. Siplizumab brought about a significant reduction in alloreactive sequences traceable to unstimulated CD4+ memory cells.

The CDR3 totals 15 residues. Trimming stripped 8 bases from V and 4 bases from J, with 18 bases between. Germline-derived CDR1 and CDR2 are SNHLY and FYNNEI. The chain links TRBV2 to TRBJ2-1; possibly TRBD2 for D (6 bases). This clonotype was obtained from a human donor in good health. Some clones in this sample may be carry-over from other donors' samples. The sample taken for sequencing was CD4+ T cells sorted from blood. CDR3 sequence (DNA): TGTGCCAGCTTCGCCCTGGCGGGATCATACAATGAGCAGTTCTTC. Amino acids: CASFALAGSYNEQFF.